A single T cell receptor (beta chain) is shown here with its context. Antigen: not known. The sample comes from a study of T cell repertoires in cytomegalovirus infection. At the level of the study: The study used recently identified HLA-C-restricted and well-studied HLA-B-restricted CMV epitopes. Public TCR beta signature analysis indicated the presence of both CMV infection and matching HLA type. Overall study results and limits: What dominated the ex vivo response were HLA-C-restricted CMV-specific TCR beta clonotypes.

The CDR3 has 15 residues. Germline V lookup: CDR1 MNHEY, CDR2 SVGEGT. Trimming took off 7 bases at V and 5 bases at J, with 18 bases between the two ends. Each CDR3 protein is one row after TCRdb ran MiXCR on the reads. The repertoire consists of about 770,000 distinct CDR3 sequences, with 25% to 30% occurring once and the leading ten covering about an eighth. The receptor was isolated from a human donor in good health (CMV status not recorded). Some clones in this sample may be carry-over from other donors' samples. The rearrangement uses TRBV6-2 or TRBV6-3 and TRBJ1-3; possible D gene TRBD1, 6 bases. The specimen comprised cultured CD8+ T cells from PBMCs, sampled from culture after CMV antigen stimulation. CDR3 DNA: TGTGCCAGCACCCAGAGGGGACACCTAAGAAACACCATATATTTT. This codes for CASTQRGHLRNTIYF.